This T cell receptor beta chain was recovered during a study of blood T cells in healthy people across ages. The study's findings and limits: The diversity estimates, figures obtained from one million T cells, were considered underestimates. Per million T cells, TCR beta diversity dropped roughly linearly as age increased.

Germline-derived CDR1 and CDR2 are DFQATT and SNEGSKA (reference sequence). J was trimmed by 0 bases and V by 7 bases; bases with no gene match: 5. The CDR3 has 15 amino acids. Primers used in a second PCR of roughly 7 to 11 cycles were a sample-barcoded 5' primer and a J-beta primer mix. A template-switch adaptor containing 12 random nucleotides labeled each cDNA molecule. MiXCR was run by TCRdb on the 5' RACE reads, yielding one entry per CDR3 protein. The table lists approximately 1,000,000 distinct CDR3 sequences, around 43% of them singletons. Of note for this clonotype: The antigen is unknown.

At least 7 million PBMCs were isolated per sample. Source material: blood. The rearrangement joins TRBV20-1 to TRBJ2-6; TRBD1 aligns across 8 bases. The clonotype originates from a woman aged 60 to 75 in good health. CDR3 sequence: CSGTGGSSGANVLTF. Here the CDR3 DNA reads TGCAGTGGAACAGGGGGAAGCTCTGGGGCCAACGTCCTGACTTTC.